The rows below give T cell receptor beta chains drawn from one sample of a study of cytomegalovirus exposure and HLA in healthy donors. Only in-frame clones appear in the TCRdb table, and some are missing; sequencing was by immunoSEQ multiplex PCR. Here the sample table reports just over 200,000 clones. The sample was PBMCs. These TCRs come from a girl aged 2-10 years in good health and CMV-seropositive. CDR3s include the opening cysteine and the closing phenylalanine or tryptophan. A D gene is named only where the DNA matches it firmly.

j_gene | v_gene | d_gene | CDR3aa | CDR3nt
TRBJ2-1 | TRBV13 | TRBD2 | CASSLSGGDSYNEQFF | TGTGCCAGCAGCTTAAGCGGGGGGGACTCCTACAATGAGCAGTTCTTC
TRBJ2-3 | TRBV5-1 | TRBD2 | CASSQKAGGVTDTQYF | TGCGCCAGCAGCCAAAAAGCGGGAGGGGTCACAGATACGCAGTATTTT
TRBJ1-1 | TRBV10-3 | NA | CAISVEGEAFF | TGTGCCATCAGTGTGGAGGGGGAAGCTTTCTTT
TRBJ2-7 | TRBV11-2 | NA | CASSLGHSSSSYEQYF | TGTGCCAGCAGCTTGGGACACTCAAGCTCATCCTACGAGCAGTACTTC
TRBJ2-4 | TRBV4-1 | TRBD2 | CASSQVGGRGWKNIQYF | TGCGCCAGCAGCCAAGTTGGCGGGAGGGGATGGAAAAACATTCAGTACTTC
TRBJ1-4 | TRBV6-5 | NA | CASSYGLQDINEKLFF | TGTGCCAGCAGTTACGGTTTACAGGACATCAATGAAAAACTGTTTTTT
TRBJ2-4 | TRBV28 | NA | CASSPPPVAKNIQYF | TGTGCCAGCAGTCCCCCTCCCGTAGCCAAAAACATTCAGTACTTC
TRBJ2-7 | TRBV6-1 | TRBD2 | CASTSGRGEQYF | TGTGCCAGCACTAGCGGGAGAGGTGAGCAGTACTTC
TRBJ2-1 | TRBV6-6 | TRBD2 | CASSPGTSGRDEQFF | TGTGCCAGCAGTCCCGGGACTAGCGGGCGGGATGAGCAGTTCTTC
TRBJ1-6 | TRBV30 | TRBD1 | CAWSQRDRSHF | TGTGCCTGGAGTCAAAGGGACAGATCCCACTTT
TRBJ2-1 | TRBV6-1 | NA | CASSEGGEYNEQFF | TGTGCCAGCAGTGAAGGGGGGGAGTACAATGAGCAGTTCTTC
TRBJ1-1 | TRBV2 | NA | CASSETGRGTEAFF | TGTGCCAGCAGTGAAACAGGCAGAGGCACTGAAGCTTTCTTT
TRBJ1-1 | TRBV4-2 | TRBD1 | CASIQQGRTEAFF | TGTGCCAGCATCCAACAGGGGCGGACTGAAGCTTTCTTT
TRBJ2-7 | TRBV5-4 | NA | CASSLTGSSYEQYF | TGTGCCAGCAGCTTAACAGGGAGCTCCTACGAGCAGTACTTC
TRBJ2-1 | TRBV6-1 | NA | CASSQEGNFGQFF | TGTGCCAGCAGCCAGGAGGGCAACTTCGGGCAGTTCTTC
TRBJ2-2 | TRBV4-1 | TRBD2 | CASSQDFAGGPGELFF | TGCGCCAGCAGCCAAGATTTTGCGGGAGGACCCGGGGAGCTGTTTTTT
TRBJ1-1 | TRBV10-1 | NA | CASSQGLNTEAFF | TGCGCCAGCTCTCAGGGGCTGAACACTGAAGCTTTCTTT
TRBJ1-5 | TRBV27 | TRBD1 | CASSSWTGIPQHF | TGTGCCAGCAGTTCCTGGACAGGGATCCCCCAGCATTTT